This passage covers 7 T cell receptor beta chains from one sample sequenced in a study of molecular identifiers for immune sequencing clone quantification. TCRdb re-derived calls from the PCR reads in MiXCR, one entry per CDR3 protein. The repertoire holds over 600,000 distinct CDR3 sequences, with 15% to 20% as singletons. Sequencing input: naive CD8+ T cells from blood, with Jurkat cell RNA spiked in. Specified subset: FACS-sorted CD8+CD4-CCR7+CD45RA+ naive T cells. The source is a human donor in good health. Some libraries in this study had Jurkat cell RNA spiked in.

This clonotype was seen more than once but under ten times. V gene TRBV20-1 combines with J gene TRBJ1-1; 8 bases agree with TRBD1. V lost 7 bases to trimming and J lost 1 base; unmatched junction nucleotides: 8. The CDR3 is 14 residues long. CDR1 and CDR2 from the germline V gene are DFQATT and SNEGSKA (reference sequence). The CDR3 DNA reads as TGCAGTGGAAGCGTGGACAGGGCGAACACTGAAGCTTTCTTT. This encodes CSGSVDRANTEAFF.

This clonotype was counted only a few times. The rearrangement links TRBV11-2 to TRBJ2-5, with 9 nucleotides matching TRBD1. This CDR3 comprises 18 residues. V gave up 0 bases and J gave up 5 bases; unmatched junction bases: 13. Germline CDR1 and CDR2: SGHAT and FQNNGV. The CDR3 DNA follows: TGTGCCAGCAGCTTAGAACTCCCTACAGGGGGCTTTTTGGAGACCCAGTACTTC. Its protein product is CASSLELPTGGFLETQYF.

The table lists this clonotype with many counts. The chain employs TRBV12-3 or TRBV12-4 and TRBJ2-3, with D possibly being TRBD1 or TRBD2 (5 bases each). This CDR3 is 14 amino acids long. With 6 bases removed from V and 5 bases from J, the gap between germline ends came to 15 bases. The CDR3 DNA reads TGTGCCAGCAGCCCTCCGGGGCCAGGAGATACGCAGTATTTT. This encodes CASSPPGPGDTQYF.

With respect to this clonotype: A much bigger clone sits one base away, suggesting this may be a read error. The chain is built from TRBV2 and TRBJ2-1; 8 nucleotides agree with TRBD2. Germline lookup yields CDR1 SNHLY and CDR2 FYNNEI. The CDR3 loop spans 15 amino acids. The CDR3 loop is CASSFLAGSYNEQSF. In DNA form, the CDR3 reads TGTGCCAGCAGTTTCCTAGCGGGTTCCTACAATGAGCAGTCCTTC. The whole variable domain, filled in from reference TRBV2 and TRBJ2-1, reads EPEVTQTPSHQVTQMGQEVILRCVPISNHLYFYWYRQILGQKVEFLVSFYNNEISEKSEIFDDQFSVERPDGSNFTLKIRSTKLEDSAMYFCASSFLAGSYNEQSFGPGTRLTVL.

This clonotype was seen at least ten times. V is TRBV28 and J is TRBJ1-5; D remains ambiguous. Germline lookup yields CDR1 MDHEN and CDR2 SYDVKM. The CDR3 runs 13 residues. Trimming cost V 8 bases and J 1 base, with 9 bases left between them. The CDR3 loop is CASQPDSNQPQHF. The CDR3 nucleotides read TGTGCCAGCCAACCGGACAGCAATCAGCCCCAGCATTTT.

There are a few counts of this clonotype. The gene calls are TRBV10-3 and TRBJ1-5; no firm D call. With 0 bases removed from V and 0 bases from J, the gap between germline ends came to 9 bases. Germline loops: CDR1 ENHRY, CDR2 SYGVKD. This CDR3 has 16 amino acids. The chain's CDR3 is CAISESDWDSNQPQHF. The CDR3 bases are TGTGCCATCAGTGAGTCGGATTGGGATAGCAATCAGCCCCAGCATTTT.

Details on this clonotype: A much larger clone lies a single base off, so this may be a read error. The chain has TRBV5-6 and TRBJ2-5, with D perhaps matching TRBD2 (5 bases). Germline lookup yields CDR1 SGHDT and CDR2 YYEEEE. This CDR3 region has 15 residues. CDR3 loop: CASSNMAGLQGTQYF. The CDR3 nucleotides are TGTGCCAGCAGCAATATGGCGGGCCTCCAAGGGACCCAGTACTTC.